These 18 T cell receptor beta chains came from one sample sequenced in a study of PD-1 blockade in mismatch repair-deficient tumors. Libraries were prepared by immunoSEQ multiplex PCR; TCRdb keeps only in-frame clonotypes and omits some of them. The sample contains roughly 37,000 clones, approximately 88% of which appear only once. The source was PBMCs, collected roughly 39 weeks after starting pembrolizumab. All receptors derive from an adult with mismatch repair-deficient cancer.

The CDR3 DNA sequence: TGTGCCAGCTCACCACCGAAACGGGGGAGCTCCTACAATGAGCAGTTCTTC. Translated, it gives CASSPPKRGSSYNEQFF. The chain is built from TRBV18 and TRBJ2-1; maybe TRBD2 (6 bases). The ends were cut back, 0 bases at V and 0 bases at J, with 12 bases in the middle. The CDR3 runs to 17 residues. CDR1 is KGHSH and CDR2 is LQKENI in the germline V gene.

The chain is built from TRBV7-6 and TRBJ1-4, with D perhaps TRBD1 (6 bases). The CDR3 sequence is 15 residues long. The germline V and J ends were trimmed by 2 bases and 3 bases, with 10 bases remaining between them. Germline V gives CDR1 SGHVS, CDR2 FNYEAQ. This CDR3 reads CASSLRAGANEKLFF. Written as DNA, the CDR3 is TGTGCCAGCAGCTTAAGGGCAGGGGCTAATGAAAAACTGTTTTTT.

V usage is TRBV5-4 and J usage is TRBJ2-6; D not certain. Germline assignment: CDR1 SGHNT and CDR2 YYREEE (reference sequence). The CDR3 totals 15 residues. The V end lost 2 bases, the J end lost 0 bases, and 6 bases lay between the germline ends. CDR3 loop: CASSFGSSGANVLTF. The CDR3 nucleotides are TGTGCCAGCAGCTTTGGCAGCTCTGGGGCCAACGTCCTGACTTTC.

This clone was counted a single time. This chain links TRBV28 with TRBJ1-2, with TRBD1 matching 8 bases. CDR1 and CDR2 (germline): MDHEN, SYDVKM. V dropped 4 bases and J dropped 8; count of bases not matched to a gene: 6. The length of the CDR3 is 13 residues. Here the CDR3 reads CASSSGQVYGYTF. As DNA, the CDR3 is TGTGCCAGCAGTTCGGGACAGGTCTACGGCTACACCTTC.

V is TRBV7-8 and J is TRBJ2-2, with D possibly TRBD1 on 6 matching bases. Germline CDR1 and CDR2: SGHVS and FQNEAQ. CDR3 length equals 14 residues. V lost 1 base to trimming and J lost 4 bases, with 7 bases between them. The DNA for the CDR3 is TGTGCCAGCAGCTTAGTAGGGGGCACCGGGGAGCTGTTTTTT. It codes for CASSLVGGTGELFF.

The chain is built from TRBV5-8 and TRBJ1-2, with D possibly being TRBD1 (6 bases). V dropped 2 bases and J dropped 5 bases, with 16 bases sitting between them. Germline assignment: CDR1 SGHTS and CDR2 YDEGEE. The CDR3 is made up of 15 amino acids. The CDR3, as DNA: TGTGCCAGCAGCTTCCCCCGACAGGAAGTTTATGGCTACACCTTC. This translates into CASSFPRQEVYGYTF.

This clone has more than one count but fewer than ten. The chain has TRBV30 and TRBJ2-3; 9 bases line up with TRBD2. The trim removed 4 bases at V and 5 bases at J, leaving 10 bases unmatched. The CDR3 spans 15 residues. Germline V gene lookup returns CDR1 GTSNPN and CDR2 SVGIG (reference sequence). CDR3 amino acids: CAWTRLAVPGDTQYF. The CDR3 region has the DNA TGTGCCTGGACCAGACTAGCGGTCCCGGGAGATACGCAGTATTTT.

V is TRBV27 and J is TRBJ2-1, with D perhaps matching TRBD2 (6 bases). V was shortened by 4 bases and J by 1 base, with 17 bases between the two germline ends. Germline CDR1 and CDR2: MNHEY and SMNVEV (reference sequence). The CDR3 is made up of 17 amino acids. CDR3 nucleotide sequence: TGTGCCAGCAGTTGGATGCGGGAAGTGGGGTCCTACAATGAGCAGTTCTTC. It is translated as CASSWMREVGSYNEQFF.

The chain employs TRBV5-4 and TRBJ1-6; 9 nucleotides line up with TRBD1. The CDR3 contains 16 residues. Trimming took 0 bases from V and 9 from J; bases not matched to a gene: 7. CDR1 and CDR2 (germline): SGHNT, YYREEE (reference sequence). CDR3 amino acids: CASSLAPGQGSSPLHF. The CDR3 coding sequence is TGTGCCAGCAGCTTGGCCCCGGGACAGGGAAGTTCACCCCTCCACTTT.

The gene calls are TRBV19 and TRBJ2-3; 9 bases line up with TRBD1. J gave up 2 bases and V 6 bases, and 6 bases lay outside the gene matches. Germline assignment: CDR1 LNHDA and CDR2 SQIVND (reference sequence). The CDR3 spans 15 residues. CDR3 region: CASSRDRDNTDTQYF. The CDR3 nucleotides are TGTGCCAGTAGCCGGGACAGGGACAACACAGATACGCAGTATTTT.

V is TRBV5-1 and J is TRBJ2-3; TRBD1 matches 8 bases. Trimming took 0 bases from V and 4 from J; bases not matched to a gene: 4. Germline V gene lookup returns CDR1 SGHRS and CDR2 YFSETQ. This CDR3 comprises 15 residues. CDR3 nucleotide sequence: TGCGCCAGCAGCTTGGCCGCACAGGGGGCAGATACGCAGTATTTT. This gives the protein CASSLAAQGADTQYF.

V and J are TRBV5-1 and TRBJ2-1; D is undetermined. Germline-derived CDR1 and CDR2 are SGHRS and YFSETQ. V lost 1 base, J lost 7 bases, and 6 bases lay in between. This CDR3 is built from 12 residues. This CDR3 reads CASSLSGNEQFF. The CDR3 DNA follows: TGCGCCAGCAGCTTGTCCGGTAATGAGCAGTTCTTC. Looking up the rest from reference TRBV5-1 and TRBJ2-1 gives the full variable domain: KAGVTQTPRYLIKTRGQQVTLSCSPISGHRSVSWYQQTPGQGLQFLFEYFSETQRNKGNFPGRFSGRQFSNSRSEMNVSTLELGDSALYLCASSLSGNEQFFGPGTRLTVL.

The rearrangement uses TRBV11-2 and TRBJ2-4; the D gene is possibly TRBD1 (6 bases). Between the trimmed V and J ends, which lost 2 bases and 1 base, there was a span of 12 bases. The germline V gene encodes CDR1 SGHAT and CDR2 FQNNGV. The CDR3 has 16 amino acids. The CDR3, as DNA: TGTGCCAGCAGCTTAACCACAGGGAGTGCCAAAAACATTCAGTACTTC. This codes for CASSLTTGSAKNIQYF.

The CDR3 sequence: CASSDLASGRDEQFF. The CDR3 DNA is TGTGCCAGCAGTGATTTAGCTAGCGGGAGGGATGAGCAGTTCTTC. This chain connects TRBV6-1 to TRBJ2-1, with 12 bases lining up with TRBD2. The CDR3 sequence is 15 residues long. Looked up from germline, CDR1 is MNHNS and CDR2 is SASEGT. Losses at the gene ends were 3 bases for V and 8 bases for J; bases not matched to a gene: 5.

The V gene is TRBV28, the J gene TRBJ1-4, with 10 nucleotides matching TRBD1. Losses at the gene ends were 2 bases for V and 0 bases for J; bases not matched to a gene: 6. In germline, CDR1 is MDHEN, CDR2 SYDVKM. This CDR3 contains 18 residues. The CDR3 region has the DNA TGTGCCAGCAGTTTAGGGACAGGGGACCCTACAACTAATGAAAAACTGTTTTTT. Encoded protein: CASSLGTGDPTTNEKLFF.

The V gene is TRBV9, the J gene TRBJ1-6, with TRBD1 as a possible D gene (6 bases). The ends were cut back, 0 bases at V and 10 bases at J, with 17 bases in the middle. The CDR3 is 16 amino acids. CDR1 is SGDLS and CDR2 is YYNGEE in the germline V gene. The CDR3 reads CASSVDGGARYSPLHF. The CDR3 coding sequence is TGTGCCAGCAGCGTAGACGGGGGGGCGCGGTACTCACCCCTCCACTTT.

A single count supports this clone. This chain joins TRBV11-2 and TRBJ2-7, with 9 bases fitting TRBD2. The CDR3 is 14 residues long. J lost 4 bases, V lost 1 base, and 2 bases had no gene match. Looked up from germline, CDR1 is SGHAT and CDR2 is FQNNGV. CDR3 region: CASSLGGRGYEQYF. CDR3 coding DNA: TGTGCCAGCAGCTTAGGCGGGAGGGGTTACGAGCAGTACTTC.

The chain couples TRBV7-8 to TRBJ1-5; D ambiguous. V gave up 5 bases and J gave up 4 bases, with 9 bases separating them. Germline CDR1 reads SGHVS; CDR2 reads FQNEAQ. The CDR3 is 13 amino acids. CDR3 sequence reads: CASSGRGNQPQHF. DNA for the CDR3: TGTGCCAGCAGCGGACGGGGTAATCAGCCCCAGCATTTT.